These 30 T cell receptor beta chains originate from one sample sequenced in a study of blood T cell repertoires in COVID-19 (dated by TCRdb to about 2020). The library relied on the immunoSEQ multiplex PCR assay. TCRdb obtained this table from immuneACCESS and retained in-frame rearrangements with V and J assigned. These tables miss some clones; where compared with another copy, unresolved V genes account for less than half of the shortfall, and the remainder is unexplained. In this sample the table shows approximately 50,000 clones, 86% of which occur a single time. The ten largest account for 20% to 25% of the sample. Sequencing was done on a sample of peripheral blood. Receptors originate from an elderly woman with acute or convalescent COVID-19.

This clone was counted between two and nine times. The genes are TRBV11-3 and TRBJ1-1; possibly TRBD1 for D (5 bases). V was cut by 8 bases and J by 4 bases, with 14 bases left in between. The length of the CDR3 is 13 residues. CDR1 SGHNT and CDR2 YENEEA come from the germline V gene. CDR3 protein: CASGDFGATEAFF. CDR3 DNA: TGTGCCAGCGGGGACTTCGGTGCCACTGAAGCTTTCTTT.

This chain's CDR3 is CASGLKYSGANVLTF. In DNA, the CDR3 is TGCGCCAGCGGCCTCAAATACTCTGGGGCCAACGTCCTGACTTTC. The gene calls are TRBV10-2 and TRBJ2-6; D not certain. CDR1 is WSHSY and CDR2 is SAAADI in the germline V gene. The CDR3 extends over 15 amino acids. V dropped 8 bases and J dropped 0 bases, with 11 bases sitting between them.

This chain links TRBV2 with TRBJ1-2; D is possibly TRBD1 (6 bases). With 5 bases removed from V and 2 bases from J, the gap between germline ends came to 9 bases. CDR1 and CDR2 (germline): SNHLY, FYNNEI. CDR3 length: 13 amino acids. Here the CDR3 DNA reads TGTGCCAGCAGTACGACAGGCAACTATGGCTACACCTTC. This translates into CASSTTGNYGYTF.

DNA for the CDR3: TGTGCCAGCTCCCCCGGGTTCGAGGAGACCCAGTACTTC. Translation gives CASSPGFEETQYF. The rearrangement joins TRBV9 to TRBJ2-5; D gene uncertain. V was cut by 7 bases and J by 5 bases, with 15 bases left in between. Germline assignment: CDR1 SGDLS and CDR2 YYNGEE. This CDR3 region has 13 residues.

The chain joins TRBV5-1 to TRBJ2-7; unclear D gene. In germline, CDR1 is SGHRS, CDR2 YFSETQ. This CDR3 has 14 amino acids. The ends were cut back, 5 bases at V and 0 bases at J, with 12 bases in the middle. CDR3 nucleotides: TGCGCCAGCAGACCTATTCAAAGCTCCTACGAGCAGTACTTC. Translating it yields CASRPIQSSYEQYF.

V and J are TRBV7-9 and TRBJ2-1; 9 bases line up with TRBD2. Germline V gene lookup returns CDR1 SEHNR and CDR2 FQNEAQ (reference sequence). The trim removed 1 base at V and 6 bases at J, leaving 4 bases unmatched. CDR3 length: 15 amino acids. In DNA form, the CDR3 reads TGTGCCAGCAGCTTAGGCGCGGGAGGGATCAATGAGCAGTTCTTC. It specifies CASSLGAGGINEQFF.

V usage is TRBV5-1 and J usage is TRBJ1-4, with D perhaps TRBD1 (5 bases). Germline CDR1 SGHRS, CDR2 YFSETQ. Trimming removed 1 base at V and 2 bases at J, with 6 bases between. CDR3 size: 14 residues. The CDR3 region is CASSLSGTNEKLFF. CDR3 bases: TGCGCCAGCAGCTTGTCAGGGACTAATGAAAAACTGTTTTTT.

In nucleotides, the CDR3 is TGCGCCAGCAGCTGGGCCGGGGGCTCTGGAAACACCATATATTTT. Encoded protein: CASSWAGGSGNTIYF. This rearrangement joins TRBV5-1 to TRBJ1-3; TRBD1 might be the D (5 bases). The germline V gene has CDR1 SGHRS and CDR2 YFSETQ. Trimming left V 3 bases short and J 0 bases short, with 10 bases between. The CDR3 covers 15 residues.

This chain joins TRBV2 and TRBJ2-2, with D perhaps TRBD2 (6 bases). V lost 3 bases and J lost 1, with 9 bases in between. Germline CDR1 and CDR2: SNHLY and FYNNEI. This CDR3 spans 15 amino acids. This CDR3 reads CASSEGGLNTGELFF. DNA of the CDR3: TGTGCCAGCAGTGAGGGGGGACTGAACACCGGGGAGCTGTTTTTT.

The genes are TRBV2 and TRBJ2-3, with 7 bases lining up with TRBD2. V shed 6 bases and J 2 bases; nucleotides not matched to a gene: 5. CDR3 size: 14 residues. The germline V gene encodes CDR1 SNHLY and CDR2 FYNNEI. This chain's CDR3 is CASSLTSPTDTQYF. The CDR3, as DNA: TGTGCCAGCAGCCTGACTAGCCCCACAGATACGCAGTATTTT.

The genes are TRBV9 and TRBJ2-7; TRBD2 might be the D (6 bases). The V gene lost 0 bases and the J gene lost 7 bases, with 17 bases spanning the gap. This CDR3 is 15 amino acids long. Germline CDR1 reads SGDLS; CDR2 reads YYNGEE. CDR3: CASSVDGTAREEQYV. CDR3 DNA sequence: TGTGCCAGCAGCGTAGATGGGACCGCTCGGGAGGAGCAGTACGTC.

The chain couples TRBV4-1 to TRBJ1-2; unclear D gene. The V end was cut by 4 bases, the J end by 0 bases, with 15 bases between. The CDR3 spans 16 residues. Germline V CDR1 and CDR2: MGHRA, YSYEKL. CDR3 residues: CASSLQVGRSNYGYTF. CDR3 in DNA: TGCGCCAGCAGCCTCCAGGTCGGCAGATCTAACTATGGCTACACCTTC.

V is TRBV27 and J is TRBJ2-1; 8 positions match TRBD1. V shed 7 bases and J 2 bases; nucleotides not matched to a gene: 4. The length of the CDR3 is 14 residues. Germline V CDR1 and CDR2: MNHEY, SMNVEV (reference sequence). The CDR3 loop is CASTPGQAYNEQFF. CDR3 sequence (DNA): TGTGCCAGCACCCCGGGACAGGCCTACAATGAGCAGTTCTTC.

The chain uses TRBV6-5 and TRBJ1-2; D is ambiguous. Per germline, CDR1 MNHEY and CDR2 SVGAGI. V dropped 7 bases and J dropped 7 bases, with 13 bases sitting between them. This CDR3 region has 12 residues. The CDR3 nucleotides read TGTGCCAGCAATAGCCCAAGGCCTGGCTACACCTTC. This translates into CASNSPRPGYTF.

This chain uses TRBV12-5 with TRBJ1-3, with D possibly TRBD1 on 5 matching bases. Germline assignment: CDR1 LGHNT and CDR2 FRNRAP. V was trimmed by 3 bases and J by 4 bases, leaving 16 bases between them. The CDR3 runs to 16 residues. The CDR3 region has the DNA TGTGCTAGTGGTTTCGTGGGGCCTCTTGGGGGAAACACCATATATTTT. It codes for CASGFVGPLGGNTIYF.

In this sample, this clone turned up once. J is TRBJ2-1 and V is TRBV9; D is possibly TRBD2 (6 bases). Germline values: CDR1 SGDLS, CDR2 YYNGEE. This CDR3 has 17 residues. Trimming stripped 4 bases from V and 7 bases from J, with 24 bases between. For the CDR3, the DNA is TGTGCCAGCAGCCTGGAGGAGGGGAATCGTATCTTTAATGAGCAGTTCTTC. Its protein is CASSLEEGNRIFNEQFF.

This chain links TRBV5-8 with TRBJ1-1, with 10 positions matching TRBD1. The CDR3 contains 14 residues. Germline V lookup: CDR1 SGHTS, CDR2 YDEGEE. Germline trimming cut 1 base from V and 7 bases from J; bases unmatched to any gene: 4. The CDR3 nucleotides read TGTGCCAGCAGCTTGTGGACAGGGGGGAGTGAAGCTTTCTTT. Translation gives CASSLWTGGSEAFF.

This sequence joins TRBV14 and TRBJ2-7; 14 nucleotides align to TRBD2. This CDR3 region has 16 residues. Germline CDR1 is SGHDN and CDR2 is FVKESK. V gave up 1 base and J gave up 9 bases; unmatched junction bases: 8. CDR3 sequence: CASSQGYGTSGGRQYF. CDR3 DNA: TGTGCCAGCAGCCAAGGGTACGGGACTAGCGGGGGACGGCAGTACTTC.

V is TRBV27 and J is TRBJ1-1, with TRBD1 matching 8 bases. The junction had 5 bases not matched to a gene; V was cut back by 4 bases and J by 4 bases. Germline V lookup: CDR1 MNHEY, CDR2 SMNVEV (reference sequence). This CDR3 region has 14 residues. The CDR3 reads CASSSMTGVTEAFF. CDR3 in DNA: TGTGCCAGCAGTTCCATGACAGGGGTCACTGAAGCTTTCTTT.

The CDR3 DNA sequence: TGTGCCAGTAGTACTGGACAGCGGGGCACTGAAGCTTTCTTT. Translating gives CASSTGQRGTEAFF. J is TRBJ1-1 and V is TRBV19; TRBD1 might be the D (6 bases). V was clipped by 4 bases and J by 4 bases, with 13 bases between them. The length of the CDR3 is 14 residues. Germline CDR1 reads LNHDA; CDR2 reads SQIVND (reference sequence).

The chain links TRBV3-1 (or the pseudogene TRBV3-2) to TRBJ1-2, with D possibly being TRBD1 (5 bases). Trimming removed 0 bases at V and 6 bases at J, with 8 bases between. Germline loops: CDR1 LGHDT, CDR2 YNNKEL (reference sequence). The length of the CDR3 is 13 residues. The CDR3 protein is CASSQDIGDGYTF. The CDR3 DNA sequence: TGTGCCAGCAGCCAAGATATAGGGGATGGCTACACCTTC.

The chain uses TRBV5-1 and TRBJ2-7, with 7 bases fitting TRBD2. The ends lost 1 base at V and 3 bases at J; junction bases unmatched: 7. This CDR3 contains 15 residues. Germline lookup yields CDR1 SGHRS and CDR2 YFSETQ. CDR3 nucleotide sequence: TGCGCCAGCAGCTTGACGGGTAGCGGGCACTACGAGCAGTACTTC. Residues: CASSLTGSGHYEQYF. The entire variable domain, with the rest obtained from reference TRBV5-1 and TRBJ2-7, is as follows: KAGVTQTPRYLIKTRGQQVTLSCSPISGHRSVSWYQQTPGQGLQFLFEYFSETQRNKGNFPGRFSGRQFSNSRSEMNVSTLELGDSALYLCASSLTGSGHYEQYFGPGTRLTVT.

In its sample, this clone was seen once. The chain recombines TRBV27 with TRBJ1-2; D unclear. The CDR3 is 15 residues long. CDR1 is MNHEY and CDR2 is SMNVEV in the germline V gene (reference sequence). V lost 2 bases and J 6 bases, leaving 16 bases between the germline ends. The CDR3 protein is CASSLVGRYEDGYTF. The DNA of the CDR3 is TGTGCCAGCAGTTTAGTCGGCAGGTACGAAGATGGCTACACCTTC.

The V call is TRBV3-1 (or the pseudogene TRBV3-2), the J call TRBJ1-6, with 8 bases matching TRBD1. The V and J ends lost 2 bases and 9 bases, in that order; junction bases with no gene match: 6. From germline, CDR1 is LGHDT and CDR2 YNNKEL (reference sequence). The CDR3 has 15 amino acids. In DNA, the CDR3 is TGTGCCAGCAGCCAACTAGGGACAGGTCTTTCACCCCTCCACTTT. Its protein product is CASSQLGTGLSPLHF.

This clone has only one observation. The chain employs TRBV6-5 and TRBJ2-3; weak D call: TRBD2 (6 bases). Germline CDR1 reads MNHEY; CDR2 reads SVGAGI. Trimming took 8 bases from V and 6 from J, leaving 15 bases between them. The CDR3 sequence is 13 residues long. This chain's CDR3 is CASVAVTLDTQYF. The CDR3 coding sequence is TGTGCCAGCGTAGCGGTCACTTTGGATACGCAGTATTTT.

This chain joins TRBV2 and TRBJ1-1; 11 nucleotides agree with TRBD1. V trimming: 6 bases; J trimming: 4 bases; junction bases outside the gene matches: 4. Germline V gene data show CDR1 as SNHLY and CDR2 as FYNNEI. This CDR3 is built from 14 residues. The chain's CDR3 is CASSVGQGGTEAFF. The CDR3 nucleotides read TGTGCCAGCAGCGTGGGACAGGGGGGCACTGAAGCTTTCTTT.

This chain joins TRBV6-6 and TRBJ1-1; weak D call: TRBD1 (5 bases). Trimming removed 6 bases from V and 3 bases from J, with 11 bases in between. The germline CDR1 and CDR2 sequences are MNHNY and SVGAGI (reference sequence). This CDR3 contains 13 residues. CDR3 in DNA: TGTGCCAGCAGGACACTACAGGACACTGAAGCTTTCTTT. Residues: CASRTLQDTEAFF.

This clone showed up just a few times. The gene calls are TRBV7-3 and TRBJ2-1, with TRBD2 matching over 9 bases. J gave up 9 bases and V 2 bases, and 5 bases lay outside the gene matches. The CDR3 length is 14 residues. CDR1 and CDR2 (germline): SGHTA, FQGTGA. In nucleotides, the CDR3 is TGTGCCAGCAGCTTAGGCGGGAGGGCGGGTGAGCAGTTCTTC. It yields the protein CASSLGGRAGEQFF.

V usage is TRBV20-1 and J usage is TRBJ1-1; TRBD1 matches 7 bases. Per germline, CDR1 DFQATT and CDR2 SNEGSKA (reference sequence). After removal of 3 bases from V and 4 bases from J, the junction contained 5 bases not matched to a gene. The CDR3 is 13 residues long. The CDR3 is CSASRQGLTEAFF. The CDR3 region has the DNA TGCAGTGCTAGTAGACAGGGACTCACTGAAGCTTTCTTT.

The J gene is TRBJ2-3, the V gene TRBV11-2; 8 bases are shared with TRBD2. CDR1 SGHAT and CDR2 FQNNGV come from the germline V gene. J was trimmed by 4 bases and V by 0 bases; bases with no gene match: 3. CDR3 length equals 15 residues. The CDR3 loop is CASSLDGGASDTQYF. For the CDR3, the DNA is TGTGCCAGCAGCTTAGACGGGGGGGCCTCAGATACGCAGTATTTT.